The source of this TCR beta chain is a study of T-cell reconstitution after alpha-beta-depleted transplantation in children. The CDR3 is 15 residues long. V shed 6 bases and J shed 0 bases, with 12 bases lying between them. A TCRbeta library incorporating unique molecular identifiers was prepared. Using its own MiXCR run on the PCR reads, TCRdb lists one record per CDR3 protein. Of more than 450,000 distinct CDR3 sequences in the sample, around 17% were seen once. Sequenced here: PBMCs from the stem cell graft donor, sampled from the stem cell graft. The chain joins TRBV12-3 or TRBV12-4 to TRBJ1-5; possible D gene TRBD1, 5 bases. This sequence was found in a human donor who donated a stem cell graft to a child with acute lymphoblastic leukemia. In nucleotides, the CDR3 is TGTGCCAGCAGGTCGGCCGGGGCTAGCAATCAGCCCCAGCATTTT. This sequence encodes CASRSAGASNQPQHF.